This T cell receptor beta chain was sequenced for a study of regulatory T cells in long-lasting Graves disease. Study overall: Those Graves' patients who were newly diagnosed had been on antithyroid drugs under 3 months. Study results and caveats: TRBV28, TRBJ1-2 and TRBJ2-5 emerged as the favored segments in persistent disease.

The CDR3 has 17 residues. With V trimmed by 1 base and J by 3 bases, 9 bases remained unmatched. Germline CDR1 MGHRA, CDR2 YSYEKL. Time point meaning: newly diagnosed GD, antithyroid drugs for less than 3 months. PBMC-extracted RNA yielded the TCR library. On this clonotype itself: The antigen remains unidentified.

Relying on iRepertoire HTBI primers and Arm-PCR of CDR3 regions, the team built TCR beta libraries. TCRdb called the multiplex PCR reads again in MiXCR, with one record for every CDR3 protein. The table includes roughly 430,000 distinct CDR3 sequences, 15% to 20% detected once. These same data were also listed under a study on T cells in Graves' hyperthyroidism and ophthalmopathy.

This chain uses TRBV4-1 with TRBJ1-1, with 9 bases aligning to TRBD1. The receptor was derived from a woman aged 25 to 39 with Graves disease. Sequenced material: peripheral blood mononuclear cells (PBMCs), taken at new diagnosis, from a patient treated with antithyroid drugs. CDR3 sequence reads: CASSQVFTGTGHTEAFF. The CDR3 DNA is TGCGCCAGCAGCCAAGTTTTCACGGGGACAGGGCACACTGAAGCTTTCTTT.